This TCR beta chain was observed in a study of T cells after yellow fever vaccination. Study-level background: Preparation of fractions with low cell numbers was performed using SMART-Seq v4 Ultra Low Input.

This CDR3 has 13 residues. V lost 2 bases, J lost 5 bases, and 8 bases lay in between. Germline lookup yields CDR1 SGHDT and CDR2 YYEEEE. Study-level points and caveats: The secondary T-cell response peaked on day 5, not day 15, but was weaker. At approximately 96% for CD4 and just over 85% for CD8, most primary-vaccination clones showed up again after the booster. Some clonotypes were seen in both the CD4 and the CD8 compartments. These made up a small share and likely arose from convergent recombination.

Comments on this clonotype: Antigen: not known.

Via MiXCR, TCRdb re-called the 5' RACE reads, giving one row per CDR3 protein. Here the sample spans 200,000 to 300,000 distinct CDR3 sequences, roughly 4% being singletons. The TCR was taken from a man younger than 35 who received the YFV17D yellow fever vaccine. The specimen comprised PBMCs, sampled 15 days after the yellow fever booster vaccination. The rearrangement uses TRBV5-6 and TRBJ2-1; D is ambiguous. CDR3 DNA: TGTGCCAGCAGCTTTTCGGTTGACAATGAGCAGTTCTTC. Protein sequence: CASSFSVDNEQFF. The whole variable domain, remainder taken from reference TRBV5-6 and TRBJ2-1, is DAGVTQSPTHLIKTRGQQVTLRCSPKSGHDTVSWYQQALGQGPQFIFQYYEEEERQRGNFPDRFSGHQFPNYSSELNVNALLLGDSALYLCASSFSVDNEQFFGPGTRLTVL.